This TCR beta chain was captured in a study of a mutant IDH1 vaccine in newly diagnosed glioma. About the research overall: Before enrollment, patients got radiotherapy alone, temozolomide alone, or mostly the combination. Study-level results: Seemingly, top peripheral T cell clonotype changes bore no relation to pseudoprogression.

Of note for this clone: Its antigen is currently unknown.

The time point is: week 35, safety follow-up. A 20-mer mutant IDH1 peptide at 300 ug was injected subcutaneously with topical imiquimod. Vaccination of patients was performed eight times, in weeks 1, 3, 5, 7, 11, 15, 19 and 23. New WHO grade 3 or 4 astrocytomas that were IDH1-mutant and ATRX-lost occurred in the donors. The data were produced by immunoSEQ multiplex PCR, yet TCRdb's version contains in-frame clones alone and is incomplete. The sample lists approximately 47,000 clones; 70% to 90% were seen once. This clonotype originated in a woman in her thirties or forties with glioma. The sample consisted of PBMCs, taken from a glioma patient whose treatment included an IDH1 peptide vaccine.

CDR3 residues: CASSLEQGTGELFF. For the CDR3, the DNA is TGTGCCAGCAGCTTAGAACAGGGAACCGGGGAGCTGTTTTTT. V usage is TRBV7-9 and J usage is TRBJ2-2, with D possibly TRBD1 on 6 matching bases. Germline CDR1 reads SEHNR; CDR2 reads FQNEAQ (reference sequence). This CDR3 region has 14 residues. V shed 1 base and J shed 5 bases, with 8 bases lying between them.